Shown below are 8 T cell receptor beta chains from a single sample sequenced in a study of cytomegalovirus exposure and HLA in healthy donors. Primers included in the PCR were 60 Vbeta and 13 Jbeta primers. The protocol was immunoSEQ multiplex PCR, while the TCRdb copy is restricted to in-frame clones and leaves out a portion. The data contain about 200,000 clones, 82% of them singletons. The sample comprised PBMCs. The origin of the receptors is a woman aged 18-29 years in good health and CMV-seronegative.

J is TRBJ2-1 and V is TRBV7-8, with TRBD1 as a possible D gene (5 bases). V lost 0 bases and J 6 bases, leaving 9 bases between the germline ends. There are 14 residues in the CDR3. Germline CDR1 is SGHVS and CDR2 is FQNEAQ. This CDR3 reads CASSLAGQSNEQFF. The CDR3 DNA is TGTGCCAGCAGCTTAGCGGGGCAGTCCAATGAGCAGTTCTTC.

The chain is built from TRBV30 and TRBJ1-2; no clear D. The CDR3 covers 12 residues. CDR1 is GTSNPN and CDR2 is SVGIG in the germline V gene (reference sequence). With 0 bases removed from V and 12 bases from J, the gap between germline ends came to 14 bases. DNA for the CDR3: TGTGCCTGGAGTGTGGAAGAGGTCTCTCACACCTTC. Translation gives CAWSVEEVSHTF.

The CDR3 sequence is CATRQDSGNTIYF. In nucleotides, the CDR3 is TGTGCCACCCGACAGGACTCTGGAAACACCATATATTTT. The chain carries TRBV2 and TRBJ1-3; the D gene is possibly TRBD1 (6 bases). Germline V gene sequence: CDR1 SNHLY, CDR2 FYNNEI. Trimming left V 10 bases short and J 0 bases short, with 10 bases between. The CDR3 has 13 amino acids.

This clone was recorded only once. The chain joins TRBV28 to TRBJ2-7; D remains ambiguous. V was trimmed by 3 bases and J by 7 bases, leaving 19 bases between them. The CDR3 runs 15 residues. CDR1 and CDR2 (germline): MDHEN, SYDVKM. The CDR3 bases are TGTGCCAGCAGTTTTAGTGCGTCCCCCTCCTGGGAGCAGTACTTC. Amino acid sequence: CASSFSASPSWEQYF.

V gene TRBV6-1 combines with J gene TRBJ2-5; possible D gene TRBD2, 5 bases. This CDR3 spans 13 amino acids. The V end lost 6 bases, the J end lost 2 bases, and 10 bases lay between the germline ends. The germline V gene encodes CDR1 MNHNS and CDR2 SASEGT. The DNA of the CDR3 is TGTGCCAGCAGACGGGGTGGGCAAGAGACCCAGTACTTC. Its protein is CASRRGGQETQYF.

This clone appeared a single time. The chain employs TRBV4-3 and TRBJ2-1; TRBD2 matches at 12 bases. V shed 0 bases, J shed 1 base, and the junction held 7 bases outside the gene matches. The CDR3 runs to 19 residues. Germline assignment: CDR1 LGHNA and CDR2 YSLEER. CDR3 nucleotide sequence: TGCGCCAGCAGCCAAGAAGGGTCTAGCGGGAGGGGGTCCTACAATGAGCAGTTCTTC. Translation gives CASSQEGSSGRGSYNEQFF.

The table lists this clone with a count of one. The J gene is TRBJ2-1, the V gene TRBV19; D perhaps matches TRBD2 (6 bases). The CDR3 extends over 14 amino acids. The germline CDR1 and CDR2 sequences are LNHDA and SQIVND (reference sequence). The V end lost 1 base, the J end lost 5 bases, and 9 bases lay between the germline ends. CDR3 sequence (DNA): TGTGCCAGTAGTATAGCGCGGGGCCACAATGAGCAGTTCTTC. Protein product: CASSIARGHNEQFF.

The chain has TRBV27 and TRBJ1-1, with 10 bases fitting TRBD1. CDR1 and CDR2 (germline): MNHEY, SMNVEV (reference sequence). This CDR3 comprises 15 residues. J gave up 4 bases and V 4 bases, and 6 bases lay outside the gene matches. CDR3 loop: CASSWDRGGITEAFF. The CDR3 DNA reads TGTGCCAGCAGTTGGGACAGGGGAGGAATCACTGAAGCTTTCTTT.